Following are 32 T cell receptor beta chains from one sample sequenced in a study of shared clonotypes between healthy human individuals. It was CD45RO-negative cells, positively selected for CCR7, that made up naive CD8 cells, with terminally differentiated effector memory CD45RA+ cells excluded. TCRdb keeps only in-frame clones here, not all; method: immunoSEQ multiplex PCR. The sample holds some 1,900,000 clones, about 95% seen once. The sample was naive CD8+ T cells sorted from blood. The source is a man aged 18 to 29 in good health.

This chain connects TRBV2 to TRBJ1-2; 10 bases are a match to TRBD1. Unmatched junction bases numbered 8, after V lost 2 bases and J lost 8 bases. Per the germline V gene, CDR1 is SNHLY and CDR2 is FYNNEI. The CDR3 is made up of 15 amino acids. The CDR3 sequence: CASSEWVGQGNGYTF. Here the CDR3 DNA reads TGTGCCAGCAGTGAATGGGTGGGACAGGGGAACGGCTACACCTTC.

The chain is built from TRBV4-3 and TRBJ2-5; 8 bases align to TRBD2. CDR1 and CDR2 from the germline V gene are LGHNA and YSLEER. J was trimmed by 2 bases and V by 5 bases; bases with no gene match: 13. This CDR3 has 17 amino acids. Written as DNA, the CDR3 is TGCGCCAGCAGCGAGGGGGTAGCGGGATTGGGGCAAGAGACCCAGTACTTC. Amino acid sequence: CASSEGVAGLGQETQYF.

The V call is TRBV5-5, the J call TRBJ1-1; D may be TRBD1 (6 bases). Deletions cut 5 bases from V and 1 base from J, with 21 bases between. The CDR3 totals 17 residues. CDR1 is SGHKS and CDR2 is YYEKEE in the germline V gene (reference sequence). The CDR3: CASSTLPGEIENTEAFF. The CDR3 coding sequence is TGTGCCAGCAGTACCTTGCCAGGGGAAATAGAGAACACTGAAGCTTTCTTT.

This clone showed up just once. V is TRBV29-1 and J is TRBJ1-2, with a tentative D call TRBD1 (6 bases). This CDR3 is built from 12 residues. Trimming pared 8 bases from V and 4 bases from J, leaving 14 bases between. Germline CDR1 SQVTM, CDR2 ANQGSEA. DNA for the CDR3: TGCAGCCCTTTGGACAGAGGCTATGGCTACACCTTC. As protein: CSPLDRGYGYTF.

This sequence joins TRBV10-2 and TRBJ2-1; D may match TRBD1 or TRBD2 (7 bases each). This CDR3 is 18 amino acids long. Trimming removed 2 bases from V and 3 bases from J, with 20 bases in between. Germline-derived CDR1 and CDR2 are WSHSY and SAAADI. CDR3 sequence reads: CASSEPYGAGGGYNEQFF. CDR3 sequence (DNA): TGCGCCAGCAGTGAGCCATACGGAGCAGGGGGGGGCTACAATGAGCAGTTCTTC.

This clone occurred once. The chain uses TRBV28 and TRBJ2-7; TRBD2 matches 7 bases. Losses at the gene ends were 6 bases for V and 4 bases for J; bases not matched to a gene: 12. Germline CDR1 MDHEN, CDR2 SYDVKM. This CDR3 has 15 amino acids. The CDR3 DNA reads TGTGCCAGCAGCGGAGAGGGACTACTCGGGTACGAGCAGTACTTC. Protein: CASSGEGLLGYEQYF.

In DNA form, the CDR3 reads TGTGCCAGCAGTGAAGCGCAGGGGATGAACACTGAAGCTTTCTTT. It codes for CASSEAQGMNTEAFF. This chain joins TRBV6-1 and TRBJ1-1; D might be TRBD1 (6 bases). The ends were cut back, 0 bases at V and 0 bases at J, with 8 bases in the middle. The CDR3 is made up of 15 amino acids. Per the germline V gene, CDR1 is MNHNS and CDR2 is SASEGT.

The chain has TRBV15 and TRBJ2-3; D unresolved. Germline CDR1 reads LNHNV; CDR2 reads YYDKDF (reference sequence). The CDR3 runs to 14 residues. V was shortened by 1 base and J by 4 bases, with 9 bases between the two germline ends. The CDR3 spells CATSRVLGADTQYF. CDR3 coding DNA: TGTGCCACCAGCAGAGTGCTGGGTGCAGATACGCAGTATTTT.

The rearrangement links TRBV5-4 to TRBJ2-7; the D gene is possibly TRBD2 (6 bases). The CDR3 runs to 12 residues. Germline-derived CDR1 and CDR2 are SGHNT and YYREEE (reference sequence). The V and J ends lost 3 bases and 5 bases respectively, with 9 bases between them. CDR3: CASSWAGNEQYF. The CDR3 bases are TGTGCCAGCAGCTGGGCGGGGAACGAGCAGTACTTC.

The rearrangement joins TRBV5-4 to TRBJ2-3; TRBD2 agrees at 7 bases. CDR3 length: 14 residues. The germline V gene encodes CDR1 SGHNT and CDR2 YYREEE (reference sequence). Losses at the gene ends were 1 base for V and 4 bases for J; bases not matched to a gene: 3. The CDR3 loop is CASSLLAVPDTQYF. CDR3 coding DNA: TGTGCCAGCAGCTTGCTAGCGGTACCAGATACGCAGTATTTT.

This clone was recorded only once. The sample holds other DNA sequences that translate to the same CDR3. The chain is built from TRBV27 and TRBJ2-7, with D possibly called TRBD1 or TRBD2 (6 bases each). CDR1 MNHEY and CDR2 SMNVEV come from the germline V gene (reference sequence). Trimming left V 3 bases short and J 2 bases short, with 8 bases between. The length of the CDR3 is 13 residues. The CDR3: CASSFGGTYEQYF. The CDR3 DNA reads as TGTGCCAGCAGTTTCGGGGGCACCTACGAGCAGTACTTC.

The CDR3 here is CASNGGTDTQYF. CDR3 sequence (DNA): TGTGCCAGCAATGGCGGCACAGATACGCAGTATTTT. J is TRBJ2-3 and V is TRBV11-2, with D hard to call. Germline CDR1 reads SGHAT; CDR2 reads FQNNGV. V was pared by 7 bases and J by 1 base, with 6 bases between. This CDR3 contains 12 residues.

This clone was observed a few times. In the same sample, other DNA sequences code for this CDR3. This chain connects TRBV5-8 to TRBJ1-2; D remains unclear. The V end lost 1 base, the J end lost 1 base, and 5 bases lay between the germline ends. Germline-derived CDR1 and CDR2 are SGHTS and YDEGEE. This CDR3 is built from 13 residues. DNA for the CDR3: TGTGCCAGCAGCTTGCGGAGTAACTATGGCTACACCTTC. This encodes CASSLRSNYGYTF.

The CDR3 loop is CASSLKGGNTEAFF. CDR3 nucleotide sequence: TGTGCCAGCAGCTTGAAGGGGGGGAACACTGAAGCTTTCTTT. The rearrangement joins TRBV5-4 to TRBJ1-1, with a tentative D call TRBD1 (6 bases). The V and J ends lost 1 base and 1 base respectively, with 8 bases between them. This CDR3 has 14 amino acids. Germline CDR1 SGHNT, CDR2 YYREEE (reference sequence).

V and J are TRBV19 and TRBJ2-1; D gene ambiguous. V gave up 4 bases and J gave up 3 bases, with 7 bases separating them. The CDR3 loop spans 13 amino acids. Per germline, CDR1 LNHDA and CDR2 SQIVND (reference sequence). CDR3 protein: CASSRDNYNEQFF. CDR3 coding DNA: TGTGCCAGTAGTAGGGATAACTACAATGAGCAGTTCTTC.

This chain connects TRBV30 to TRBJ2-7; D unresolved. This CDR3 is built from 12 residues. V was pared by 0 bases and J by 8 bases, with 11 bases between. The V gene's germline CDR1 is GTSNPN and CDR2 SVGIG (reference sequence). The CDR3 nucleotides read TGTGCCTGGAGTGTAATCGGCGGACAGCAGTACTTC. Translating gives CAWSVIGGQQYF.

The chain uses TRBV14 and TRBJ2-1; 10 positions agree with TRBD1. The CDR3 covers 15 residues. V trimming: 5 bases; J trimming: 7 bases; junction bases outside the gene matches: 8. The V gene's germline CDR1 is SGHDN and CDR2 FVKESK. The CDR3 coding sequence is TGTGCCAGCAGCGGCGGGGGACAGGGGTGGAATGAGCAGTTCTTC. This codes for CASSGGGQGWNEQFF.

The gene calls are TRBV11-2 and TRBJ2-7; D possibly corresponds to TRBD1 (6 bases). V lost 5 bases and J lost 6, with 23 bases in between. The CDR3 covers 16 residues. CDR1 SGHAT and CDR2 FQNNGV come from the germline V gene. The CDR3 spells CASSLQKKAEGGEQYF. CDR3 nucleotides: TGTGCCAGCAGCCTACAGAAAAAGGCGGAAGGGGGCGAGCAGTACTTC.

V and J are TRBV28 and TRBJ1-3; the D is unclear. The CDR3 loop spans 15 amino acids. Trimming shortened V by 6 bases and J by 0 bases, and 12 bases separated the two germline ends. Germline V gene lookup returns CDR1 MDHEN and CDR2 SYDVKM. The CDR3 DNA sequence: TGTGCCAGCAGAGCCGGATCCAGCTCTGGAAACACCATATATTTT. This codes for CASRAGSSSGNTIYF.

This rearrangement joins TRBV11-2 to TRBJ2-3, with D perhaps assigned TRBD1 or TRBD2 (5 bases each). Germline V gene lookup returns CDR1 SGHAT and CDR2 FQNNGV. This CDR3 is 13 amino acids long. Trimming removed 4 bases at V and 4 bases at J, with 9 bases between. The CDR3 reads CASSSWDPDTQYF. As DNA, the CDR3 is TGTGCCAGCAGCTCCTGGGACCCAGATACGCAGTATTTT. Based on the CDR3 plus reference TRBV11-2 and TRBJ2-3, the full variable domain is EAGVAQSPRYKIIEKRQSVAFWCNPISGHATLYWYQQILGQGPKLLIQFQNNGVVDDSQLPKDRFSAERLKGVDSTLKIQPAKLEDSAVYLCASSSWDPDTQYFGPGTRLTVL.

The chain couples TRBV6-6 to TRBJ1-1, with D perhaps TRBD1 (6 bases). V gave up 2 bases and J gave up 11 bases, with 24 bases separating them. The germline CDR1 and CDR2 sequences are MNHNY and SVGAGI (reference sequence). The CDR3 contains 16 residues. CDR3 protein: CASSYPEGDFVAVAFF. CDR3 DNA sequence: TGTGCCAGCAGTTACCCGGAGGGGGACTTCGTTGCGGTTGCTTTCTTT.

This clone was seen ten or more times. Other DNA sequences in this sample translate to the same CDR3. The CDR3 here is CASSATGAGNQPQHF. As DNA, the CDR3 is TGTGCCAGCAGCGCCACAGGGGCCGGCAATCAGCCCCAGCATTTT. J is TRBJ1-5 and V is TRBV7-9; TRBD1 agrees at 7 bases. Germline V lookup: CDR1 SEHNR, CDR2 FQNEAQ (reference sequence). After removal of 5 bases from V and 2 bases from J, the junction contained 6 bases not matched to a gene. The length of the CDR3 is 15 residues.

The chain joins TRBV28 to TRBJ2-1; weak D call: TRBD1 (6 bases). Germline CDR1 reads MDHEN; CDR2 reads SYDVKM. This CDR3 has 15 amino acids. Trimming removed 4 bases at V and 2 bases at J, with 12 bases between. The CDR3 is CASSSSGTPYNEQFF. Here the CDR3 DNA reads TGTGCCAGCAGTTCCTCCGGGACACCCTACAATGAGCAGTTCTTC.

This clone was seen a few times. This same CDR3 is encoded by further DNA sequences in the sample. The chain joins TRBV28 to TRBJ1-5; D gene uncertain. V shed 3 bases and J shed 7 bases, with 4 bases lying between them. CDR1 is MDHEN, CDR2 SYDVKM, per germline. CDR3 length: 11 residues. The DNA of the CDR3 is TGTGCCAGCAGTTTGGGACAGCCCCAGCATTTT. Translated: CASSLGQPQHF.

In nucleotides, the CDR3 is TGTGCCAGCAGCTTGGAAGGGCATGAAAAACTGTTTTTT. It yields the protein CASSLEGHEKLFF. The rearrangement uses TRBV5-6 and TRBJ1-4; no definite D call. This CDR3 has 13 residues. Germline lookup yields CDR1 SGHDT and CDR2 YYEEEE. V was cut by 0 bases and J by 6 bases, with 6 bases left in between.

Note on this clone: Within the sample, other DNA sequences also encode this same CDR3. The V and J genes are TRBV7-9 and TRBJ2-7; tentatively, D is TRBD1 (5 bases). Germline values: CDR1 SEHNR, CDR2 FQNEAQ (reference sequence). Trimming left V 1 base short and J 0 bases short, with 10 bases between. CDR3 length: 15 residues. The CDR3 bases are TGTGCCAGCAGCTTAGGGGGCTTAAGCTCCTACGAGCAGTACTTC. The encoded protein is CASSLGGLSSYEQYF.

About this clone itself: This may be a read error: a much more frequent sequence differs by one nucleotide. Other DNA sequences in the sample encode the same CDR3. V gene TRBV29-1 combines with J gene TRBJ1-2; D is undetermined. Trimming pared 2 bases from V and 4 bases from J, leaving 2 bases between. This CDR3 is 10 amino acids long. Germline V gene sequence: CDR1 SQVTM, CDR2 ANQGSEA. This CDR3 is CSVESYGYTF. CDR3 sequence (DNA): TGCAGCGTTGAATCCTATGGCTACACCTTC.

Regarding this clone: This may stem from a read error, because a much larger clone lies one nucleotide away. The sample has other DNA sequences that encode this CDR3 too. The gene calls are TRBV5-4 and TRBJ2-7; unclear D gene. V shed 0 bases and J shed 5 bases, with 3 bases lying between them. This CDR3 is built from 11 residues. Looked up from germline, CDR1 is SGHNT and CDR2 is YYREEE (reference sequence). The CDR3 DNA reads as TGTGCCAGCAGCTTGGGGAACGAGCAGTACTTC. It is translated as CASSLGNEQYF. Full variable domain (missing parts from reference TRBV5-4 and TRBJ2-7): ETGVTQSPTHLIKTRGQQVTLRCSSQSGHNTVSWYQQALGQGPQFIFQYYREEENGRGNFPPRFSGLQFPNYSSELNVNALELDDSALYLCASSLGNEQYFGPGTRLTVT.

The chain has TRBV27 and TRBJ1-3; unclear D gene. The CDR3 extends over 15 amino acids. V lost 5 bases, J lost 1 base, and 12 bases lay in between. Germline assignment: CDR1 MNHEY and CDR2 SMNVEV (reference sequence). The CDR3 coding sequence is TGTGCCAGCAGTAAGGACCTGACTTCTGGAAACACCATATATTTT. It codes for CASSKDLTSGNTIYF.

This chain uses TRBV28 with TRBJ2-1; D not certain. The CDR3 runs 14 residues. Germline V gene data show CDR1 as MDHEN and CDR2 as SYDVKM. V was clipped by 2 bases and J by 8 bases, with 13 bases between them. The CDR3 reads CASSLTGVWYEQFF. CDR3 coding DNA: TGTGCCAGCAGTTTAACTGGGGTTTGGTATGAGCAGTTCTTC.

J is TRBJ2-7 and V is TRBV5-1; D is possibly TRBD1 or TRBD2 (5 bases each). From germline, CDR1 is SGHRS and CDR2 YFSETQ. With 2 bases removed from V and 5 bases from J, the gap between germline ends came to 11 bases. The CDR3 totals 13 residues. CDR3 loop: CASSFGTSNEQYF. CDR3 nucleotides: TGCGCCAGCAGCTTTGGGACCTCGAACGAGCAGTACTTC.

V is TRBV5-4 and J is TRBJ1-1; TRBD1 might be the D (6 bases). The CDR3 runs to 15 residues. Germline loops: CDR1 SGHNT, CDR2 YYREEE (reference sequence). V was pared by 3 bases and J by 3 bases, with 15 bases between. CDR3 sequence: CASSSYRERDTEAFF. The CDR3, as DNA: TGTGCCAGCAGCTCATACAGGGAGAGGGACACTGAAGCTTTCTTT.